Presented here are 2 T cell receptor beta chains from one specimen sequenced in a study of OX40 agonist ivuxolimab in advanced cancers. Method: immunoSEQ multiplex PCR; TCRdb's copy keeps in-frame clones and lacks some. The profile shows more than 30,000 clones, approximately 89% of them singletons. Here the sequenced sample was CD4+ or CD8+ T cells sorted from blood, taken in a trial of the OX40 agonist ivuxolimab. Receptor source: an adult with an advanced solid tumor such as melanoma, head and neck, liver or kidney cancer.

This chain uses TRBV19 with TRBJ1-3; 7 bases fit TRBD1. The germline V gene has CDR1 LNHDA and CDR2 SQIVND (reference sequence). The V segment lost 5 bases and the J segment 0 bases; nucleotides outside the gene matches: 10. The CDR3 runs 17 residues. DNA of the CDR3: TGTGCCAGTAGTCCCGCCGGGACAGCTCACTCTGGAAACACCATATATTTT. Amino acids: CASSPAGTAHSGNTIYF.

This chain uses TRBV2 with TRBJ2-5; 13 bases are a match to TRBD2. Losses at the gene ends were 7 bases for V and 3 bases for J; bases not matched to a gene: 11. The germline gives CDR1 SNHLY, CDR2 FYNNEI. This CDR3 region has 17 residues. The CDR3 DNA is TGTGCCAGCATCCCCCATGGACTAGCGGGAGTAGAAGAGACCCAGTACTTC. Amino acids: CASIPHGLAGVEETQYF. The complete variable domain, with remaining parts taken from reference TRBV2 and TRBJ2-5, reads EPEVTQTPSHQVTQMGQEVILRCVPISNHLYFYWYRQILGQKVEFLVSFYNNEISEKSEIFDDQFSVERPDGSNFTLKIRSTKLEDSAMYFCASIPHGLAGVEETQYFGPGTRLLVL.